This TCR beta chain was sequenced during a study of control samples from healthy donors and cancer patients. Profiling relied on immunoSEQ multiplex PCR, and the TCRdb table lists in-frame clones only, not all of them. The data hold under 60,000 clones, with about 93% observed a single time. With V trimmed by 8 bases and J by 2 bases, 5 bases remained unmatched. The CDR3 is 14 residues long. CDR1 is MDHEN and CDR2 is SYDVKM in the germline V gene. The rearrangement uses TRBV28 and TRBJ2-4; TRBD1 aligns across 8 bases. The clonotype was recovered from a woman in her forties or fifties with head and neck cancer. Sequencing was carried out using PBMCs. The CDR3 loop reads CASGRRGPKNIQYF. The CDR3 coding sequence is TGTGCCAGCGGCCGCAGGGGGCCCAAAAACATTCAGTACTTC.